The subject of this entry is one TCR beta chain. The data were obtained in a study of blood T cell repertoires in COVID-19. Turning to the study itself: There were acute and convalescent COVID-19 samples, and they came from the United States, Italy and Spain. Nucleic acid was either cDNA or gDNA, and it came from T cells, B-cell-depleted T cells, or PBMCs.

Study processing details: It was from reference gene primer amplification that nucleated cell counts were estimated. Data came from immunoSEQ multiplex PCR; TCRdb stores just in-frame clones and leaves some out. From that table come the V and J calls and clone size; the DNA was used to work out D and trimming. The table has more than 200,000 clones, about 91% seen once; the top ten hold roughly 6.3%. Seattle's enrolled individuals joined amid active infection and were then monitored longitudinally. Germline V gene lookup returns CDR1 LNHDA and CDR2 SQIVND (reference sequence). V lost 5 bases and J lost 0; bases outside the gene matches: 7. CDR3 length: 17 amino acids.

The TCR was taken from a woman in her thirties with COVID-19, enrolled during active disease. V usage is TRBV19 and J usage is TRBJ2-3; 11 nucleotides align to TRBD2. The sequencing input was peripheral blood. The CDR3 coding sequence is TGTGCCAGTAGTCCCCCCCGGACTAGCGGGAGCACAGATACGCAGTATTTT. This codes for CASSPPRTSGSTDTQYF.